The 14 T cell receptor beta chains below were found in one sample sequenced in a study of blood T cell repertoires in COVID-19. Clones were read by immunoSEQ multiplex PCR, and TCRdb kept only the in-frame ones, dropping some. This sample yields some 190,000 clones, of which around 81% are seen a single time; under 4.5% belongs to the top ten. The specimen sequenced was PBMCs or T cells enriched from blood (not recorded which). The receptor set was obtained from a man aged 25-40 years with acute COVID-19.

The gene calls are TRBV7-2 and TRBJ2-1; possibly TRBD1 for D (5 bases). Germline CDR1 and CDR2: SGHTA and FQGNSA. Trimming pared 1 base from V and 6 bases from J, leaving 13 bases between. This CDR3 contains 15 residues. CDR3 in DNA: TGTGCCAGCAGCTTAGGGGGCCACTTGGGCAATGAGCAGTTCTTC. Its protein product is CASSLGGHLGNEQFF.

This chain links TRBV7-9 with TRBJ1-6, with unresolved D. Germline V CDR1 and CDR2: SEHNR, FQNEAQ (reference sequence). The V gene lost 1 base and the J gene lost 14 bases, with 15 bases spanning the gap. This CDR3 has 14 residues. CDR3 protein: CASSLGQPLDALHF. The CDR3 region has the DNA TGTGCCAGCAGCTTAGGGCAGCCCCTAGATGCCCTCCACTTT.

V gene TRBV7-9 combines with J gene TRBJ2-3; D gene uncertain. Germline V gene data show CDR1 as SEHNR and CDR2 as FQNEAQ (reference sequence). There are 16 residues in the CDR3. Trimming took 3 bases from V and 2 from J, leaving 15 bases between them. CDR3 sequence reads: CASSFRRTVHTDTQYF. The CDR3 DNA reads as TGTGCCAGCAGCTTCAGGCGAACAGTTCACACAGATACGCAGTATTTT. The full variable domain, in which reference TRBV7-9 and TRBJ2-3 provide the parts outside the CDR3, is DTGVSQNPRHKITKRGQNVTFRCDPISEHNRLYWYRQTLGQGPEFLTYFQNEAQLEKSRLLSDRFSAERPKGSFSTLEIQRTEQGDSAMYLCASSFRRTVHTDTQYFGPGTRLTVL.

The rearrangement uses TRBV7-3 and TRBJ2-3; the match to TRBD2 covers 10 bases. This CDR3 contains 16 residues. With V trimmed by 5 bases and J by 3 bases, 8 bases remained unmatched. CDR1 and CDR2 from the germline V gene are SGHTA and FQGTGA. CDR3 sequence reads: CASSPDLLAGTDTQYF. CDR3 nucleotides: TGTGCCAGCAGCCCGGACTTACTAGCGGGGACAGATACGCAGTATTTT.

This chain links TRBV18 with TRBJ2-7; TRBD2 matches 7 bases. The ends lost 4 bases at V and 6 bases at J; junction bases unmatched: 3. Per germline, CDR1 KGHSH and CDR2 LQKENI. The CDR3 is 12 residues long. CDR3 nucleotide sequence: TGTGCCAGCTCACGACTAGCAGGCGAGCAGTACTTC. Translation: CASSRLAGEQYF.

The V gene is TRBV28, the J gene TRBJ1-1; D might be TRBD1 (5 bases). From germline, CDR1 is MDHEN and CDR2 SYDVKM. Between the trimmed V and J ends, which lost 10 bases and 5 bases, there was a span of 23 bases. There are 15 residues in the CDR3. The CDR3 spells CATFTGGASMTEAFF. CDR3 nucleotides: TGTGCCACCTTTACGGGAGGGGCAAGTATGACTGAAGCTTTCTTT.

The rearrangement uses TRBV5-1 and TRBJ1-1; no clear D. The CDR3 has 13 amino acids. Trimming left V 4 bases short and J 3 bases short, with 10 bases between. Germline V gene data show CDR1 as SGHRS and CDR2 as YFSETQ. This chain's CDR3 is CASSPEGYTEAFF. The DNA of the CDR3 is TGCGCCAGCAGCCCCGAGGGTTACACTGAAGCTTTCTTT. Drawing the rest from reference TRBV5-1 and TRBJ1-1, the complete variable domain is KAGVTQTPRYLIKTRGQQVTLSCSPISGHRSVSWYQQTPGQGLQFLFEYFSETQRNKGNFPGRFSGRQFSNSRSEMNVSTLELGDSALYLCASSPEGYTEAFFGQGTRLTVV.

This clone was counted between two and nine times. This chain connects TRBV27 to TRBJ1-5, with TRBD1 matching 7 bases. Germline trimming cut 5 bases from V and 1 base from J; bases unmatched to any gene: 14. Germline V lookup: CDR1 MNHEY, CDR2 SMNVEV (reference sequence). This CDR3 has 18 amino acids. This chain's CDR3 is CASSTTGALSVSNQPQHF. CDR3 DNA sequence: TGTGCCAGCAGTACTACAGGGGCCCTCAGTGTAAGCAATCAGCCCCAGCATTTT.

This chain links TRBV4-1 with TRBJ1-1; D is unresolved. Trimming pared 4 bases from V and 2 bases from J, leaving 5 bases between. CDR3 size: 12 residues. CDR1 is MGHRA and CDR2 is YSYEKL in the germline V gene. The CDR3 loop reads CASSRANTEAFF. CDR3 DNA: TGCGCCAGCAGCCGAGCAAACACTGAAGCTTTCTTT.

The chain recombines TRBV27 with TRBJ2-1; D may be TRBD1 (5 bases). Germline-derived CDR1 and CDR2 are MNHEY and SMNVEV (reference sequence). This CDR3 is 15 amino acids long. V lost 6 bases and J 4 bases, leaving 16 bases between the germline ends. The CDR3 sequence: CASSPYRGTYNEQFF. CDR3 DNA sequence: TGTGCCAGCAGCCCATATAGGGGAACTTACAATGAGCAGTTCTTC.

Here the CDR3 reads CASSLSGGHGELFF. CDR3 in DNA: TGCGCCAGCAGCTTGTCAGGGGGTCACGGGGAGCTGTTTTTT. V and J are TRBV5-1 and TRBJ2-2; 7 bases align to TRBD1. The CDR3 has 14 amino acids. Trimming took 1 base from V and 7 from J; bases not matched to a gene: 4. Germline CDR1 reads SGHRS; CDR2 reads YFSETQ.

The genes are TRBV5-1 and TRBJ2-1; 10 positions agree with TRBD2. The CDR3 contains 18 residues. Germline loops: CDR1 SGHRS, CDR2 YFSETQ. V was clipped by 4 bases and J by 4 bases; unmatched bases: 14. The CDR3 loop is CASSPAAASGGKYNEQFF. The CDR3 nucleotides are TGCGCCAGCAGCCCCGCGGCGGCTAGCGGGGGAAAATACAATGAGCAGTTCTTC.

This clone was detected once. This chain connects TRBV9 to TRBJ1-2, with D unresolved. The CDR3 totals 12 residues. The V gene's germline CDR1 is SGDLS and CDR2 YYNGEE. Between the trimmed V and J ends, which lost 0 bases and 8 bases, there was a span of 8 bases. In nucleotides, the CDR3 is TGTGCCAGCAGCGTAGGCGGCCGAGGCTACACCTTC. As protein: CASSVGGRGYTF.

The chain carries TRBV3-1 (or the pseudogene TRBV3-2) and TRBJ2-5; 11 positions agree with TRBD2. Germline-derived CDR1 and CDR2 are LGHDT and YNNKEL (reference sequence). With 1 base clipped from V and 5 bases from J, the junction kept 9 bases outside the gene matches. The CDR3 spans 17 residues. CDR3 coding DNA: TGTGCCAGCAGCCAAGGTCTACCGGGACTAGCGGAGGAGACCCAGTACTTC. Residues: CASSQGLPGLAEETQYF.